The sequence of this T cell receptor beta chain was determined in a study of blood T cells in healthy people across ages. Looked up from germline, CDR1 is MNHEY and CDR2 is SVGAGI. Trimming removed 5 bases at V and 0 bases at J, with 11 bases between. This CDR3 is 15 amino acids long. The use of a sample-barcoded 5' primer and a J-beta primer mix characterized a second PCR of roughly 7 to 11 cycles. A template-switch adaptor that had 12 random nucleotides put a tag on each cDNA molecule. Each CDR3 protein gets one entry after TCRdb re-called the 5' RACE reads with MiXCR. The sample contains roughly 1.4 million distinct CDR3 sequences, around 55% of which appear only once. Total RNA, at least 5.5 micrograms per sample, was extracted from PBMCs.

What was sequenced was blood. The sequence came from a man between 18 and 29 years old in good health. The V gene is TRBV6-5, the J gene TRBJ2-1; possibly TRBD2 for D (5 bases). CDR3 region: CASSTTRYSYNEQFF. CDR3 nucleotide sequence: TGTGCCAGCAGTACCACTAGGTACTCCTACAATGAGCAGTTCTTC.